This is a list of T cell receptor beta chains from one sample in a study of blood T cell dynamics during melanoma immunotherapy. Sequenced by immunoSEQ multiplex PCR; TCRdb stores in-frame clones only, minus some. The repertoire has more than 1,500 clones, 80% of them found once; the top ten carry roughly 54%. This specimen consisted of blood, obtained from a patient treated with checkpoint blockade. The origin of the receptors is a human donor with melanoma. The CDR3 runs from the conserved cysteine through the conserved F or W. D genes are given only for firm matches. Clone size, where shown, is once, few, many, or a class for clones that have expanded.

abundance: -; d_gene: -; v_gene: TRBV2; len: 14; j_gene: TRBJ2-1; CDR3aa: CASTDGYTYNEQFF; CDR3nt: TGTGCCAGCACCGACGGTTACACCTACAATGAGCAGTTCTTC
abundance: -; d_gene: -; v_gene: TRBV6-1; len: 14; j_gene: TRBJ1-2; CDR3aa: CASSPMRKTYGYTF; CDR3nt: TGTGCCAGCAGTCCCATGCGAAAGACCTATGGCTACACCTTC
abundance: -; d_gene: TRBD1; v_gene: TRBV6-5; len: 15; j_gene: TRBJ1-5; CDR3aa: CASSTSGGSNQPQHF; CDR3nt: TGTGCCAGCAGTACCTCAGGGGGTAGCAATCAGCCCCAGCATTTT
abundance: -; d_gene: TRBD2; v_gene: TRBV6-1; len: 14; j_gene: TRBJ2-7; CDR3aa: CASSSGTSGYEQYF; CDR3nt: TGTGCCAGCAGTTCCGGGACTAGCGGGTACGAGCAGTACTTC
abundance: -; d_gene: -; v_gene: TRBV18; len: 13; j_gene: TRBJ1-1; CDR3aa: CASSPNPSTEAFF; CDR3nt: TGTGCCAGCTCACCAAACCCCAGCACTGAAGCTTTCTTT
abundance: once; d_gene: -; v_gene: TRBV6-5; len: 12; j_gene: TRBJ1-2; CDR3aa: CASGRRPESYTF; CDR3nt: TGTGCGAGCGGAAGGAGGCCTGAGAGCTACACCTTC
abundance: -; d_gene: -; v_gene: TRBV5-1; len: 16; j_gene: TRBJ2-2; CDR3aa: CASSLDGRTNTGELFF; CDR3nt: TGCGCCAGCAGCTTGGATGGGCGGACGAACACCGGGGAGCTGTTTTTT
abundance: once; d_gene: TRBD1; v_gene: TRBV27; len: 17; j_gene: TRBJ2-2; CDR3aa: CASSPRPGQRNTGELFF; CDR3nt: TGTGCCAGCAGCCCCCGTCCGGGACAGAGGAACACCGGGGAGCTGTTTTTT
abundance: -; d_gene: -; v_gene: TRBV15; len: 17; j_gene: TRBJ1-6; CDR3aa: CATSRDTANSYNSPLHF; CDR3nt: TGTGCCACCAGCAGAGATACGGCCAACTCCTATAATTCACCCCTCCACTTT
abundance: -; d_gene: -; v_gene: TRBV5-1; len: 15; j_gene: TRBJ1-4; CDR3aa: CASSLGGELKEKLFF; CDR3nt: TGCGCCAGCAGCTTGGGAGGGGAGTTAAAAGAAAAACTGTTTTTT
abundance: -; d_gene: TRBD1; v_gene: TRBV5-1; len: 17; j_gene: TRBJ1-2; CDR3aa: CASSYGTGRLTNYGYTF; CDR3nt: TGCGCCAGCAGCTATGGGACAGGGCGACTTACTAACTATGGCTACACCTTC
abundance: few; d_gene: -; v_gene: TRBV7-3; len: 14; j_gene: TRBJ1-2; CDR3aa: CASSLVVRGDGYTF; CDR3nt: TGTGCCAGCAGCTTAGTTGTCAGGGGAGATGGCTACACCTTC
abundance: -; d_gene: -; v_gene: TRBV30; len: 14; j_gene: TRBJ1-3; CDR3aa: CAWTVQTAGNTIYF; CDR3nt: TGTGCCTGGACAGTCCAGACCGCTGGAAACACCATATATTTT
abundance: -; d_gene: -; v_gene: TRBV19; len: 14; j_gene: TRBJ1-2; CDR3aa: CASSIPPEDYGYTF; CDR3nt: TGTGCCAGTAGTATTCCCCCGGAAGACTATGGCTACACCTTC
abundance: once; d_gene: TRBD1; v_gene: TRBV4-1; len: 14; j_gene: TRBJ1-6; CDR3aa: CASSQGQLNSPLHF; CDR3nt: TGCGCCAGCAGCCAGGGACAGCTGAATTCACCCCTCCACTTT
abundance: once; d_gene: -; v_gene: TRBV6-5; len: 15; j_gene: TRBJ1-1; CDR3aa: CATLRARNRRTEAFF; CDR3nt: TGTGCCACCCTCCGGGCCCGAAATCGACGCACTGAAGCTTTCTTT
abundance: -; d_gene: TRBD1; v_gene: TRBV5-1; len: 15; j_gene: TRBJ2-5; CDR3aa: CASSPGTGGIKTQYF; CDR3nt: TGCGCCAGCAGCCCCGGGACAGGGGGCATCAAGACCCAGTACTTC
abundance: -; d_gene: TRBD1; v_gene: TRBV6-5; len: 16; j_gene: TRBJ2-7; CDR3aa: CASSYGGTGTTYEQYF; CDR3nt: TGTGCCAGCAGTTATGGGGGGACAGGGACTACCTACGAGCAGTACTTC
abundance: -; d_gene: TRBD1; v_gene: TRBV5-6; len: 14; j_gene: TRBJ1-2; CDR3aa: CASSLGQGNYGYTF; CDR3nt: TGTGCCAGCAGCTTGGGACAGGGGAACTATGGCTACACCTTC
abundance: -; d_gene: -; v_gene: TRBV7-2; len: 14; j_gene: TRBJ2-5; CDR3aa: CASRFGTEQETQYF; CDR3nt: TGTGCCAGCCGCTTCGGGACCGAACAAGAGACCCAGTACTTC
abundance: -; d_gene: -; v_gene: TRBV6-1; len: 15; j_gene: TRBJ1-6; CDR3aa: CASSEYSLGNSPLHF; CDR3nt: TGTGCCAGCAGTGAGTACAGCCTGGGGAATTCACCCCTCCACTTT
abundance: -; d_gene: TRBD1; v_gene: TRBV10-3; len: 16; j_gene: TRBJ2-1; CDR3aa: CAISVGTGTTYNEQFF; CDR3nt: TGTGCCATCAGTGTCGGGACAGGCACCACCTACAATGAGCAGTTCTTC
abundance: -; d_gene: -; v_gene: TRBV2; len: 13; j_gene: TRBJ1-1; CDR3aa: CASSLGENTEAFF; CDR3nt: TGTGCCAGCAGCCTCGGGGAGAACACTGAAGCTTTCTTT
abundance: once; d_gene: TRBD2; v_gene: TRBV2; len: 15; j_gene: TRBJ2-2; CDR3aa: CASARLAANTGELFF; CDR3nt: TGTGCCAGCGCTAGACTAGCGGCGAACACCGGGGAGCTGTTTTTT
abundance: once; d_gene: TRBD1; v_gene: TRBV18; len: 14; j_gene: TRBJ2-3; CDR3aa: CASSPATGTDTQYF; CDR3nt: TGTGCCAGCTCACCAGCGACAGGGACAGATACGCAGTATTTT
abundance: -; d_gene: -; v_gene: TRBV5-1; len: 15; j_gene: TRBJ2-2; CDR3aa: CASSLDGANTGELFF; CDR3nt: TGCGCCAGCAGCTTAGACGGGGCGAACACCGGGGAGCTGTTTTTT
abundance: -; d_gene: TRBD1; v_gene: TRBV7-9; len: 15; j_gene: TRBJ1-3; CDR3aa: CASSLRQGEGNTIYF; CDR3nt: TGTGCCAGCAGCCTACGACAGGGTGAGGGAAACACCATATATTTT
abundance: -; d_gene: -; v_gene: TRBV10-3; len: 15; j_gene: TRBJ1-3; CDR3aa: CAISGGQNLGNTIYF; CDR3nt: TGTGCCATCAGTGGCGGACAGAACCTCGGAAACACCATATATTTT
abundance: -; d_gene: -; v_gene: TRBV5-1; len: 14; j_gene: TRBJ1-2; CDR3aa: CASSLNRALYGYTF; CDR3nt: TGCGCCAGCAGCTTGAACCGGGCCCTCTATGGCTACACCTTC
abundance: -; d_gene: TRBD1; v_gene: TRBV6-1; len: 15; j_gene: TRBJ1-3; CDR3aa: CASRVRHRGANTIYF; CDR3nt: TGTGCCAGCAGGGTAAGACACAGGGGAGCGAACACCATATATTTT
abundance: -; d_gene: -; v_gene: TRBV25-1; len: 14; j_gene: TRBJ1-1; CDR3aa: CASSDPQTFTEAFF; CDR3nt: TGTGCCAGCAGTGATCCTCAGACCTTCACTGAAGCTTTCTTT
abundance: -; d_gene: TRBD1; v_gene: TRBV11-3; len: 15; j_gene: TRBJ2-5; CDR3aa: CASSFRDRGWETQYF; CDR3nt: TGTGCCAGCAGCTTCCGGGACAGGGGTTGGGAGACCCAGTACTTC
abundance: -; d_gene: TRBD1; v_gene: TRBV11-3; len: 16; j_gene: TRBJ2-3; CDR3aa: CASSFQGGPVQDTQYF; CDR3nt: TGTGCCAGCAGCTTCCAAGGGGGCCCCGTTCAAGATACGCAGTATTTT